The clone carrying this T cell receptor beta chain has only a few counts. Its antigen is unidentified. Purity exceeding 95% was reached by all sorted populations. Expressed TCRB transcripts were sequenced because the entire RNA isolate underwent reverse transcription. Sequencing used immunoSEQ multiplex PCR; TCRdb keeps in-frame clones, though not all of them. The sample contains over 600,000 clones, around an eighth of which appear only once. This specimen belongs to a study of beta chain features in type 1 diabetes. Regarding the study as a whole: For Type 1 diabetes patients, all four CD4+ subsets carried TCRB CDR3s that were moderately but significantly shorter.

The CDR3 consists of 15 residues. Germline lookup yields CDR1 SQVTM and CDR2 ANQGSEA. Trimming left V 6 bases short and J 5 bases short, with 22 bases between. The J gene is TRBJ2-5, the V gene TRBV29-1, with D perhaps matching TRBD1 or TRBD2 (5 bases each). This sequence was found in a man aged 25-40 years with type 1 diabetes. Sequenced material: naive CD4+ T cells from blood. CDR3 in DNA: TGCAGCGTCGCGACGGGGCAGGGCCCGTCGGAGACCCAGTACTTC. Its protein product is CSVATGQGPSETQYF.